This note documents a single T cell receptor beta chain sequence. The antigen remains unidentified. The sample originates from a study of cytomegalovirus exposure and HLA in healthy donors. Study findings and constraints: In vitro, a few CMV-associated chains proved specific for CMV antigens. Cytomegalovirus-associated TCR beta chains were listed, numbering some 180. Whilst most TCR sequences proved rare, a subset of public TCRs occurred across many donors.

Profiling relied on immunoSEQ multiplex PCR, and the TCRdb table lists in-frame clones only, not all of them. The table records over 200,000 clones, 75% to 90% of them present only once. Donors came from a validation cohort of about 120 subjects, distinct from the first 666-subject cohort. The CDR3 totals 15 residues. CDR1 is LNHDA and CDR2 is SQIVND in the germline V gene (reference sequence). Trimming stripped 7 bases from V and 3 bases from J, with 16 bases between. The J gene is TRBJ1-5, the V gene TRBV19, with D hard to call. Sequencing was done on a sample of PBMCs. The receptor comes from a woman younger than 45 in good health and CMV-seropositive. As DNA, the CDR3 is TGTGCCAGTAATATCGGGCCCAACGCCAATCAGCCCCAGCATTTT. Translated: CASNIGPNANQPQHF. Full variable domain (rest looked up from reference TRBV19 and TRBJ1-5): DGGITQSPKYLFRKEGQNVTLSCEQNLNHDAMYWYRQDPGQGLRLIYYSQIVNDFQKGDIAEGYSVSREKKESFPLTVTSAQKNPTAFYLCASNIGPNANQPQHFGDGTRLSIL.